This is a list of T cell receptor beta chains from one sample in a study of T cell repertoires in cytomegalovirus infection. TCRdb re-called the reads through MiXCR, storing one row per CDR3 protein. Found here are about 490,000 distinct CDR3 sequences, more than 15% of them singletons; the top ten hold more than 20%. Material for sequencing was CD8+ T cells from PBMCs. These receptors originate from a human donor in good health (CMV status not recorded). Some clones in this sample may be carry-over from other donors' samples. Each CDR3 is given with its conserved first and last residue. A D gene is named only where the DNA matches it firmly. A clone size is listed for some rows: how often the clone was seen (once, few, many), or a class if it is expanded.

size,J,V,D,DNA,CDR3
.,TRBJ1-6,TRBV27,.,TGTGCCAGCAGTTTTTTCGGGTCACCCCTCCACTTT,CASSFFGSPLHF
few,TRBJ1-6,TRBV27,TRBD1,TGTGCCAGCAGTGCCCGGGACAGGCCCACCTCACCCCTCCACTTT,CASSARDRPTSPLHF
.,TRBJ1-1,TRBV20-1,.,TGCAGTGCTGAAAGGGACACTGAAGCTTTCTTT,CSAERDTEAFF
.,TRBJ2-5,TRBV15,.,TGTGCCACCAGCAGAGGGGGCTCGGGGGAGACCCAGTACTTC,CATSRGGSGETQYF
few,TRBJ2-1,TRBV6-5,.,TGTGCCAGCAGTTACCCCGGGCTAGCCTACAATGAGCAGTTCTTC,CASSYPGLAYNEQFF
many,TRBJ2-3,TRBV12-3/TRBV12-4,TRBD1,TGTGCCAGCAGTTTATGGGGACAGGGGACAGATACGCAGTATTTT,CASSLWGQGTDTQYF
few,TRBJ1-5,TRBV19,.,TGTGCCAGTAGTATATCTGATACTAGCAATCAGCCCCAGCATTTT,CASSISDTSNQPQHF
few,TRBJ2-7,TRBV5-1,.,TGCGCCAGCAGCTACCCGCGGAATTACGAGCAATACTTC,CASSYPRNYEQYF
few,TRBJ1-2,TRBV24-1,.,TGTGCCACCAGTGTCCGGGACAACTATGGCTACACCTTC,CATSVRDNYGYTF
many,TRBJ2-7,TRBV6-5,.,TGTGCCAGCAAAGGTCCCTTCGGGTCCTACGAGCAGTACTTC,CASKGPFGSYEQYF
many,TRBJ1-3,TRBV7-2,TRBD1,TGTGCCAGCAGCGACGCAGGGGGGGGGTCTGGAAACACCATATATTTT,CASSDAGGGSGNTIYF
once,TRBJ2-2,TRBV12-3/TRBV12-4,.,TGTGCCAGCACGCCAGGGTACGGGGAGCTGTTTTTT,CASTPGYGELFF
.,TRBJ2-1,TRBV18,TRBD1,TGTGCCAGCTCGCCCTGGACAGGGGACTACAATGAGCAGTTCTTC,CASSPWTGDYNEQFF
many,TRBJ2-5,TRBV10-3,TRBD1,TGTGCCACAGACGGGACAGAACCTGAAGAGACCCAGTACTTC,CATDGTEPEETQYF
many,TRBJ2-7,TRBV12-3/TRBV12-4,TRBD2,TGTGCCAGCAGTTTTGGAGCGGGGGATTCCTTTGAGCAGTACTTC,CASSFGAGDSFEQYF
.,TRBJ2-5,TRBV20-1,.,TGCAGTGCTAGAGATTTTGAGATATCCAGGGGCAAGACCCAGTACTTC,CSARDFEISRGKTQYF